This T cell receptor beta chain was identified during a study of cytomegalovirus exposure and HLA in healthy donors. Study findings and constraints: TCR beta chains numbering 164 were designated cytomegalovirus-associated.

Trimming cost V 2 bases and J 3 bases, with 11 bases left between them. CDR3 length: 15 residues. Germline assignment: CDR1 SGHNT and CDR2 YENEEA. A note on this clone: Antigen unknown.

Use of 60 Vbeta and 13 Jbeta primers characterized the PCR. Using immunoSEQ multiplex PCR, the repertoire was profiled, and TCRdb retains in-frame clones only, with some absent. The repertoire holds approximately 95,000 clones, with 65% to 90% as singletons. The rearrangement uses TRBV11-3 and TRBJ2-1; tentative D call: TRBD1 (5 bases). Specimen: PBMCs. The sequence derives from a woman in her 70s in good health and CMV-seropositive. The CDR3 reads CASSLKGEGYNEQFF. The CDR3 bases are TGTGCCAGCAGCTTAAAAGGGGAAGGCTACAATGAGCAGTTCTTC.